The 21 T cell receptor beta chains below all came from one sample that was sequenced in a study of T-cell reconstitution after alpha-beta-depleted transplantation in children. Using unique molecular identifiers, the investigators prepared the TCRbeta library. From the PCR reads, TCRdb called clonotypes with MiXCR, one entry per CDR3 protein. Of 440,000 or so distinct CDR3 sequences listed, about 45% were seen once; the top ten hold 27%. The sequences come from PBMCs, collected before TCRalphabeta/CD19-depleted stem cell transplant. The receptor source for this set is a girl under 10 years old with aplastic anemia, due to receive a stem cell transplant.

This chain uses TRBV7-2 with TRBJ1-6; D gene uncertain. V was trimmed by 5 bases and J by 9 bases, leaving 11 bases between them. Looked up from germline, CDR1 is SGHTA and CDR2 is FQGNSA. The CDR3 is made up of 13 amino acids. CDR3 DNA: TGTGCCAGCAGCGGAGCTCCTCGTTCACCCCTCCACTTT. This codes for CASSGAPRSPLHF.

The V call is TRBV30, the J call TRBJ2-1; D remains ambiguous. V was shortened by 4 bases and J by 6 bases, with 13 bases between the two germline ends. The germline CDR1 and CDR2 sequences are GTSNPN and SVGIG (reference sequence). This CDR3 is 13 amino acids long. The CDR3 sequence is CAWNPGLSNEQFF. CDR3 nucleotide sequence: TGTGCCTGGAACCCCGGCCTCTCCAATGAGCAGTTCTTC.

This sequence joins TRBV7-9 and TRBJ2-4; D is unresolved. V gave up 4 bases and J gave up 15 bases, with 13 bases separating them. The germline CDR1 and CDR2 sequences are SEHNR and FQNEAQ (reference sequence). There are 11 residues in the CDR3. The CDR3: CASSSAEDMYF. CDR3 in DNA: TGTGCCAGCAGCTCCGCTGAGGATATGTACTTC.

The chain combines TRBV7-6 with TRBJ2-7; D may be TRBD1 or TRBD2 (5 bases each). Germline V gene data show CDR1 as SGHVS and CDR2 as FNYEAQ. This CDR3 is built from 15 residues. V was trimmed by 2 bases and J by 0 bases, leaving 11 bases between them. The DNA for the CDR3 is TGTGCCAGCAGCTTAAGTCCAGGGAGCTCCTACGAGCAGTACTTC. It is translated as CASSLSPGSSYEQYF.

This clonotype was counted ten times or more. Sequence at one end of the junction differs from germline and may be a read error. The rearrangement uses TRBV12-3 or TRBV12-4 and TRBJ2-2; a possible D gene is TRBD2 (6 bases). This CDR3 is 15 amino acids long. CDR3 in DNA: TGCGCCAGCAGCTTGACTAGTGGCCGGGCCGGGGAGCTGTTTTTT. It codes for CASSLTSGRAGELFF.

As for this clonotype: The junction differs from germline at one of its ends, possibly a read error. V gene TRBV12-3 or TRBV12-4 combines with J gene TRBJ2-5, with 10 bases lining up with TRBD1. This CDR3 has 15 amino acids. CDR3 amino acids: CASSLWTGGGETQSF. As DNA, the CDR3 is TGTGCCAGCAGCCTGTGGACAGGGGGAGGGGAGACCCAGTCCTTC.

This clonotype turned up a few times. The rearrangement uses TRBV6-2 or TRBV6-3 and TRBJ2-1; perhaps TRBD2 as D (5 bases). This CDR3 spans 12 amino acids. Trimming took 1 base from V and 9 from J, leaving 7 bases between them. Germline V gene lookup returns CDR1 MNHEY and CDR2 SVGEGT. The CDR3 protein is CASSYYGGEQFF. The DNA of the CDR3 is TGTGCCAGCAGTTACTATGGAGGTGAGCAGTTCTTC.

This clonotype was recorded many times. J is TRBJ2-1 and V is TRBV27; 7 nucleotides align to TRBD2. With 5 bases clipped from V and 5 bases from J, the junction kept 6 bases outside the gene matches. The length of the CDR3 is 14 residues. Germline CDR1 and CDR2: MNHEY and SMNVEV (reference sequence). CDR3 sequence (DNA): TGTGCCAGCAGTCCGGGACTAACCCACAATGAGCAGTTCTTC. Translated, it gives CASSPGLTHNEQFF.

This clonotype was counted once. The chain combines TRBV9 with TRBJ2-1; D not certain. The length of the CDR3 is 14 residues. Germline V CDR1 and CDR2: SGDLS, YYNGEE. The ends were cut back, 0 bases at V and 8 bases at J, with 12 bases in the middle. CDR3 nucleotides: TGTGCCAGCAGCGTAGGGTTTACCCGGGATGAGCAGTTCTTC. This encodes CASSVGFTRDEQFF.

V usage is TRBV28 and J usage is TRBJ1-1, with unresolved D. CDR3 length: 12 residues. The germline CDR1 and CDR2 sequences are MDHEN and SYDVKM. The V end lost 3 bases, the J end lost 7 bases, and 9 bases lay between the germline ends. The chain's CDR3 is CASSFSNFEAFF. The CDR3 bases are TGTGCCAGCAGTTTCTCAAACTTTGAAGCTTTCTTT.

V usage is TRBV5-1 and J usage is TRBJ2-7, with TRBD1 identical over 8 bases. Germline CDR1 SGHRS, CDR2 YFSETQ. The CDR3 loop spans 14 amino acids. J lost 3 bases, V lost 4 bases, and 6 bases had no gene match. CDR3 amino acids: CASSIQGDSYEQYF. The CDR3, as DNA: TGCGCCAGCAGCATACAGGGGGATAGCTACGAGCAGTACTTC. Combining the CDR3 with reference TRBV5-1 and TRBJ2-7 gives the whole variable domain KAGVTQTPRYLIKTRGQQVTLSCSPISGHRSVSWYQQTPGQGLQFLFEYFSETQRNKGNFPGRFSGRQFSNSRSEMNVSTLELGDSALYLCASSIQGDSYEQYFGPGTRLTVT.

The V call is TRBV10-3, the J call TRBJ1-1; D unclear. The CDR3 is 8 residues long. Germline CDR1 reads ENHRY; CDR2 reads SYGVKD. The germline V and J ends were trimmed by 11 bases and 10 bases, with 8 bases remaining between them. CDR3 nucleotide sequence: TGTGCCCCCGGTCGAGCTTTCTTT. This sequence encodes CAPGRAFF.

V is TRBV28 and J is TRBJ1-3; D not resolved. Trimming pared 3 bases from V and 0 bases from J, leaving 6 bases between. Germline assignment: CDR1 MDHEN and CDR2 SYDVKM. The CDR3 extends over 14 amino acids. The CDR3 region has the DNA TGTGCCAGCAGTTTTAGCCTCTCTGGAAACACCATATATTTT. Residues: CASSFSLSGNTIYF.

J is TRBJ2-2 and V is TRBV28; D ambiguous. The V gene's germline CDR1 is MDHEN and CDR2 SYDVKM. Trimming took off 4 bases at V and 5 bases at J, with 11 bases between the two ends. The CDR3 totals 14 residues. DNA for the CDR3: TGTGCCAGCAGTTGGTTGCCGAGTACCGGGGAGCTGTTTTTT. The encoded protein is CASSWLPSTGELFF.

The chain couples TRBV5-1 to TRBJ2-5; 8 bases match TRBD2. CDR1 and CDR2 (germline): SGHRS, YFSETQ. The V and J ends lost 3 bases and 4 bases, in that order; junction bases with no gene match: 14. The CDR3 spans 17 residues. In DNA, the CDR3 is TGCGCCAGCAGCTCGGGCCTCGGGACTAGTGACGGAGAGACCCAGTACTTC. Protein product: CASSSGLGTSDGETQYF.

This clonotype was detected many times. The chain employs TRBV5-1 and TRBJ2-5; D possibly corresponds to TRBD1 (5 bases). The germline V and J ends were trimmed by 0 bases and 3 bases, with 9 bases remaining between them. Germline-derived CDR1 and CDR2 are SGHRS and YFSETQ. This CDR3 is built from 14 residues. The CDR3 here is CASSLVGVEETQYF. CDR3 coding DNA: TGCGCCAGCAGCTTGGTAGGGGTTGAAGAGACCCAGTACTTC.

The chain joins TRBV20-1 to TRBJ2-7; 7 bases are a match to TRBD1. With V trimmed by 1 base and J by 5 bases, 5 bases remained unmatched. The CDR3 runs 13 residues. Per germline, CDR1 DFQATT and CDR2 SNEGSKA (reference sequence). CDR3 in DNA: TGCAGTGCTAGAGGTTACAGGGGACACGAGCAGTACTTC. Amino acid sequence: CSARGYRGHEQYF.

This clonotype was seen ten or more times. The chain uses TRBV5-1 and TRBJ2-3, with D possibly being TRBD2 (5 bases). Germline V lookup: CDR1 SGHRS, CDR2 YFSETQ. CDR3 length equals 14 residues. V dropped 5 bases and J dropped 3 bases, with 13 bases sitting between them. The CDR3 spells CASSADGGTDTQYF. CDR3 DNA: TGCGCCAGCAGTGCGGACGGAGGTACAGATACGCAGTATTTT.

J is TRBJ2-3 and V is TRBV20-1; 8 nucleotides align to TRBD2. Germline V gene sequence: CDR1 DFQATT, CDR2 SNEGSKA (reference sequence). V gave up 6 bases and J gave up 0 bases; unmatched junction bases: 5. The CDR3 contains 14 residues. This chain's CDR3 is CSATTSASTDTQYF. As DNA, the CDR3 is TGCAGTGCCACGACTAGCGCAAGCACAGATACGCAGTATTTT.

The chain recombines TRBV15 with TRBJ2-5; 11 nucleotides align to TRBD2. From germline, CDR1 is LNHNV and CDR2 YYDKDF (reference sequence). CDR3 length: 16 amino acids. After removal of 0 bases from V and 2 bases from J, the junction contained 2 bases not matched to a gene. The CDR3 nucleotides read TGTGCCACCAGCAGAGATTTAGCGGGGGGGCAAGAGACCCAGTACTTC. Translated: CATSRDLAGGQETQYF.

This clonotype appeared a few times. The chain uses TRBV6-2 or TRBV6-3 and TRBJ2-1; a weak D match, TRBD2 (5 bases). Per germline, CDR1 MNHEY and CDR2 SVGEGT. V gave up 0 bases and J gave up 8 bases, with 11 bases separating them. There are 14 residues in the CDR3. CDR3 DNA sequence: TGTGCCAGCAGTTACTCCACTAGTACGGATGAGCAGTTCTTC. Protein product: CASSYSTSTDEQFF.